This T cell receptor (beta chain) came from a study of T cell repertoires in cytomegalovirus infection. Using its own MiXCR run on the reads, TCRdb lists one record per CDR3 protein. Found here are 510,000 or so distinct CDR3 sequences, about 30% of them singletons; the top ten hold over 10%. The V end lost 0 bases, the J end lost 8 bases, and 14 bases lay between the germline ends. This CDR3 spans 14 amino acids. Per germline, CDR1 SGHRS and CDR2 YFSETQ. The genes are TRBV5-1 and TRBJ1-2, with TRBD1 as a possible D gene (6 bases). The TCR was taken from a human donor in good health (CMV status not recorded). Some clones in this sample may be carry-over from other donors' samples. Input material: PBMCs. The CDR3 DNA follows: TGCGCCAGCAGCTTGGCCGGGCCAGGGGACGGCTACACCTTC. Amino acids: CASSLAGPGDGYTF.